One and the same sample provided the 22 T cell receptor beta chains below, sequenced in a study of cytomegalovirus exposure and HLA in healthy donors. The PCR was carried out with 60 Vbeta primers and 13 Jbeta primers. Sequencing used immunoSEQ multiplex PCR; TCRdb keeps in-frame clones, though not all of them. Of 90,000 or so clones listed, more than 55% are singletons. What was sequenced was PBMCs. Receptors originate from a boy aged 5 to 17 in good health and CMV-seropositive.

This chain's CDR3 is CASSQGTGGRYTF. CDR3 in DNA: TGTGCCAGCAGCCAGGGGACAGGGGGTCGCTACACCTTC. V gene TRBV4-2 combines with J gene TRBJ1-2; TRBD1 agrees at 11 bases. Germline V lookup: CDR1 LGHNA, CDR2 YNFKEQ. V lost 3 bases, J lost 9 bases, and 3 bases stayed unmatched. The CDR3 has 13 amino acids.

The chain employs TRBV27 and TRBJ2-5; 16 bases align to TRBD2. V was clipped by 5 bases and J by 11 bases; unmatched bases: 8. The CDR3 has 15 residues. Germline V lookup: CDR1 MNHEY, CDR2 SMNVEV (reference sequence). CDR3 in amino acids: CASSPPGLAGGGQYF. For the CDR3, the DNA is TGTGCCAGCAGTCCTCCGGGACTAGCGGGAGGGGGTCAGTACTTC.

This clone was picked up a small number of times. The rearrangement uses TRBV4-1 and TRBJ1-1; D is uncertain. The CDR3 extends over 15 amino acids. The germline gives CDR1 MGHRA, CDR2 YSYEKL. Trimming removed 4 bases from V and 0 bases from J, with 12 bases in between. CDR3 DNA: TGCGCCAGCAGCCGCCCAACTTCAATGAACACTGAAGCTTTCTTT. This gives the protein CASSRPTSMNTEAFF.

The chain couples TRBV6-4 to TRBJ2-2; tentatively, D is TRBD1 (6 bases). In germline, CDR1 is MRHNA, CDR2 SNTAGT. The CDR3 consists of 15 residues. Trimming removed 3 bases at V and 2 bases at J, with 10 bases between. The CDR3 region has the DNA TGTGCCAGCAGTGAGCAGGGGATAAACACCGGGGAGCTGTTTTTT. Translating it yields CASSEQGINTGELFF.

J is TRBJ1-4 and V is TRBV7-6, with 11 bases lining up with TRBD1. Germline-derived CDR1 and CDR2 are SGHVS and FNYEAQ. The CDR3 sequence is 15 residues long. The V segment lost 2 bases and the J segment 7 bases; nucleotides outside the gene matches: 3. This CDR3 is CASSLMGQGGEKLFF. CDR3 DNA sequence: TGTGCCAGCAGCTTAATGGGACAGGGGGGTGAAAAACTGTTTTTT.

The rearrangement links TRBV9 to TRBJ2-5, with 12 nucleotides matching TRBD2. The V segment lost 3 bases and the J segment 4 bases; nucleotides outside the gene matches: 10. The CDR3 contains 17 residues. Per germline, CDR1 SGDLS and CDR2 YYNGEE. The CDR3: CASSERLAGVRGETQYF. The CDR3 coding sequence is TGTGCCAGCAGCGAGAGACTAGCGGGAGTGAGGGGAGAGACCCAGTACTTC.

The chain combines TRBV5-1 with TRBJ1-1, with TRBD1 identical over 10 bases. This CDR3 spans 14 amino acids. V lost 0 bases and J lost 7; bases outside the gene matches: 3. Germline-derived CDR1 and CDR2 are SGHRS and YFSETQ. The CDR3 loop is CASSLGDRGNEAFF. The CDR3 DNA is TGCGCCAGCAGCTTGGGGGACAGGGGAAATGAAGCTTTCTTT.

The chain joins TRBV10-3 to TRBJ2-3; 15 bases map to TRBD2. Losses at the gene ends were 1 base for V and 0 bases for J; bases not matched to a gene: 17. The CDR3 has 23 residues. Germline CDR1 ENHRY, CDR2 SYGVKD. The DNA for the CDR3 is TGTGCCATCAGTGAGTTCTCTATCAAGGCGGGACTAGCGGGGGGACGTAGCACAGATACGCAGTATTTT. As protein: CAISEFSIKAGLAGGRSTDTQYF.

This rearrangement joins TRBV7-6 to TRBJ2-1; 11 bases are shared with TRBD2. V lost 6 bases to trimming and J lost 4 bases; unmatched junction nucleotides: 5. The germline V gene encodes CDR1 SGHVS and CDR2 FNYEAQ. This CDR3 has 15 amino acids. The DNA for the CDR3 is TGTGCCAGCAGTTATAGCGGGGGGGCTTACAATGAGCAGTTCTTC. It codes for CASSYSGGAYNEQFF.

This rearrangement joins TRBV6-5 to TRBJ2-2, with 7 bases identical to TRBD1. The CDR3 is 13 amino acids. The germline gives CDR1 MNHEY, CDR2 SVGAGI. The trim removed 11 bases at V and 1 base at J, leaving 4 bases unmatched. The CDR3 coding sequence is TGTGCCGTTAACAGGGGGAACACCGGGGAGCTGTTTTTT. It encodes CAVNRGNTGELFF.

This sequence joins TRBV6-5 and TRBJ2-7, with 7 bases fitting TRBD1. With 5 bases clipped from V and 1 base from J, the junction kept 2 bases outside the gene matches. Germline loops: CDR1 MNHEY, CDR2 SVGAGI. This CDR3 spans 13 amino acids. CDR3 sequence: CASSPTGSYEQYF. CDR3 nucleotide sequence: TGTGCCAGCAGTCCGACAGGGTCCTACGAGCAGTACTTC.

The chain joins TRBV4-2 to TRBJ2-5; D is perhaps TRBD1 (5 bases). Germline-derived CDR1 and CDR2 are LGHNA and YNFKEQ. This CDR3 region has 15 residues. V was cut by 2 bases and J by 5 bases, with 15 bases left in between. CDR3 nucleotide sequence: TGTGCCAGCAGCCAATCCAACAGGATGGAGGAGACCCAGTACTTC. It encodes CASSQSNRMEETQYF.

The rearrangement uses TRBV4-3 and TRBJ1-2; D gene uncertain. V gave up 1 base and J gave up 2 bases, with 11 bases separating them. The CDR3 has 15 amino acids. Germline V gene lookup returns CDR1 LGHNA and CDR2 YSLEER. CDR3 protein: CASSQAPTLNYGYTF. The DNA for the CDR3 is TGCGCCAGCAGCCAAGCGCCAACTTTAAACTATGGCTACACCTTC.

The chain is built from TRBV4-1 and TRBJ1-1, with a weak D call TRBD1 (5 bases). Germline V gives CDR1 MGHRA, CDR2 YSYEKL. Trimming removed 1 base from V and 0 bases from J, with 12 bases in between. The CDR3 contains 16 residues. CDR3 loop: CASSQVGRGMNTEAFF. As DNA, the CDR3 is TGCGCCAGCAGCCAAGTCGGGAGGGGTATGAACACTGAAGCTTTCTTT.

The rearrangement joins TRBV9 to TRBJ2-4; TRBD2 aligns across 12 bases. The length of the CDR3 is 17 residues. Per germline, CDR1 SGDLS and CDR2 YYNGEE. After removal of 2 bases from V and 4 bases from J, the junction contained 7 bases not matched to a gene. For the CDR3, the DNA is TGTGCCAGCAGCGTCAATCCTAGCGGGGGGGATAAAAACATTCAGTACTTC. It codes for CASSVNPSGGDKNIQYF.

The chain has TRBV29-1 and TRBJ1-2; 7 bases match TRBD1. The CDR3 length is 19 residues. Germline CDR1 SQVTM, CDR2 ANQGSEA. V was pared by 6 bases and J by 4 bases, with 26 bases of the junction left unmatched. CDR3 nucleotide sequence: TGCAGCGTCCAACCGACAGGGCCAGGGGTTACATTGGGTCTCTATGGCTACACCTTC. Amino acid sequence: CSVQPTGPGVTLGLYGYTF. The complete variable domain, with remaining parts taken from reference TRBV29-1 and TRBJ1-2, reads SAVISQKPSRDICQRGTSLTIQCQVDSQVTMMFWYRQQPGQSLTLIATANQGSEATYESGFVIDKFPISRPNLTFSTLTVSNMSPEDSSIYLCSVQPTGPGVTLGLYGYTFGSGTRLTVV.

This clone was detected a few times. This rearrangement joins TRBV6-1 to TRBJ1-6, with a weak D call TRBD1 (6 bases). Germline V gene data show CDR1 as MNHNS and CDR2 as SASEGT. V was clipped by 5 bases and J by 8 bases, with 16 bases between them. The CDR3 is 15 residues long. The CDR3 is CASSIQGQGDSPLHF. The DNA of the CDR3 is TGTGCCAGCAGTATACAGGGTCAAGGTGATTCACCCCTCCACTTT.

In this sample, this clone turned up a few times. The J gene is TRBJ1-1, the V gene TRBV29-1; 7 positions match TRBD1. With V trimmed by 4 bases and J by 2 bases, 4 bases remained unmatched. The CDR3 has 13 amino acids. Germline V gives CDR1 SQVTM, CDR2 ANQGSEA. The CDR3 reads CSVGRTGNTEAFF. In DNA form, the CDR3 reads TGCAGCGTTGGCCGGACAGGAAACACTGAAGCTTTCTTT. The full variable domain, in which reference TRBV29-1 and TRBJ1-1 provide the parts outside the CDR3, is SAVISQKPSRDICQRGTSLTIQCQVDSQVTMMFWYRQQPGQSLTLIATANQGSEATYESGFVIDKFPISRPNLTFSTLTVSNMSPEDSSIYLCSVGRTGNTEAFFGQGTRLTVV.

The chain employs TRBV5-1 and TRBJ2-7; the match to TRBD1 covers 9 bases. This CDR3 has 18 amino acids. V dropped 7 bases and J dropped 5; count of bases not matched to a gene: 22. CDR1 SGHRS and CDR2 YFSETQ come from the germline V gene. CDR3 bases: TGCGCCAGCCGAACTAAGCTGGGACAGGGTGATTTTCGCGACGAGCAGTACTTC. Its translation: CASRTKLGQGDFRDEQYF.

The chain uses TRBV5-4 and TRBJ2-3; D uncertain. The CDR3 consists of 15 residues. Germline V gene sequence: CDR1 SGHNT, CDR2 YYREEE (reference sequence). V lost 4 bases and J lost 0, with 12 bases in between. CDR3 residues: CASSAKRSSTDTQYF. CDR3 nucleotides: TGTGCCAGCAGCGCGAAAAGATCTAGCACAGATACGCAGTATTTT. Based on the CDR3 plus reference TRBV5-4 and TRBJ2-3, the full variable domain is ETGVTQSPTHLIKTRGQQVTLRCSSQSGHNTVSWYQQALGQGPQFIFQYYREEENGRGNFPPRFSGLQFPNYSSELNVNALELDDSALYLCASSAKRSSTDTQYFGPGTRLTVL.

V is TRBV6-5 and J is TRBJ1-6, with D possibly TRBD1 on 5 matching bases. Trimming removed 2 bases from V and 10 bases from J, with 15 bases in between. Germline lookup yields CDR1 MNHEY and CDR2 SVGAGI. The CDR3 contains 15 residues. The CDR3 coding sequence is TGTGCCAGCAGTTACGATCGGACAATCCTCTCACCCCTCCACTTT. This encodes CASSYDRTILSPLHF.

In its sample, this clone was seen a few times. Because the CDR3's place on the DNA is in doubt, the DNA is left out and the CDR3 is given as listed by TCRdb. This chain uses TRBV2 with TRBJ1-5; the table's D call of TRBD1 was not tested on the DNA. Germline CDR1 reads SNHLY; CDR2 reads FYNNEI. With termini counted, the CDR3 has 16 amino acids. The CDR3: CASDQVAGGAGQPQNF.